This TCR beta chain is from a study of beta chain features in type 1 diabetes. Whole-study findings and limits: In the patient group, naive, central memory and Treg TCRB repertoires seemed more alike than in the healthy donor group. cDNA sequencing could over-represent cells with high TCR expression.

Expressed TCRB transcripts got sequenced, as all isolated RNA was reverse transcribed. Produced via immunoSEQ multiplex PCR; TCRdb's table is partial and in-frame only. The sample gives 150,000 to 180,000 clones, less than 9.5% of which show up once; about 0.6% is in the top ten. This clone was seen more than once but under ten times. What it recognizes is unknown. Germline-derived CDR1 and CDR2 are MDHEN and SYDVKM. Deletions cut 1 base from V and 4 bases from J, with 10 bases between. The CDR3 sequence is 14 residues long. V is TRBV28 and J is TRBJ1-2, with a weak D call TRBD1 (6 bases). The sample taken for sequencing was central memory CD4+ T cells from blood. The origin of this receptor is a man in his late teens or twenties in good health. The DNA for the CDR3 is TGTGCCAGCAGTTTATATGACAGGTTCTATGGCTACACCTTC. Amino acids: CASSLYDRFYGYTF.